Listed here are 19 T cell receptor beta chains from one sample, sequenced in a study of shared clonotypes between healthy human individuals (dated by TCRdb to between 2020 and 2021). CD8 naive samples consisted of CD45RO-negative cells that were positively selected for CCR7, yielding a CD45RA+CCR7+ population without TemRA cells. Libraries were made using the immunoSEQ multiplex PCR assay. The clones in this table, taken by TCRdb from immuneACCESS, are in-frame only. Not every clone is retained; where verified, under half of the shortfall comes from an unresolved V gene, and the cause of the rest is unknown. For this sample there are 660,000 or so clones; approximately 96% appear just once. About 0.12% of the sample comes from the top ten. The sample was naive CD8+ T cells sorted from blood. Sample cell subset or site, as interpreted from the label and publication: CD45RA+CCR7+. These receptors were obtained from a young woman in good health.

The gene calls are TRBV6-1 and TRBJ1-1; D ambiguous. V was shortened by 6 bases and J by 0 bases, with 14 bases between the two germline ends. Germline CDR1 MNHNS, CDR2 SASEGT. This CDR3 contains 15 residues. The CDR3 here is CASRETVTMNTEAFF. The DNA of the CDR3 is TGTGCCAGCAGGGAAACCGTAACCATGAACACTGAAGCTTTCTTT.

The count of this clone is one. J is TRBJ1-2 and V is TRBV28; possibly TRBD1 for D (5 bases). V gave up 5 bases and J gave up 5 bases, with 18 bases separating them. The germline V gene encodes CDR1 MDHEN and CDR2 SYDVKM. There are 15 residues in the CDR3. The chain's CDR3 is CASSKKSLRGYGYTF. Written as DNA, the CDR3 is TGTGCCAGCAGTAAAAAATCTCTGAGGGGTTATGGCTACACCTTC.

The rearrangement uses TRBV7-3 and TRBJ1-1, with D perhaps matching TRBD1 (5 bases). Deletions cut 5 bases from V and 1 base from J, with 23 bases between. The CDR3 runs 18 residues. Germline V gives CDR1 SGHTA, CDR2 FQGTGA. This CDR3 reads CASSRNLQGESPNTEAFF. DNA of the CDR3: TGTGCCAGCAGCCGAAATCTGCAGGGTGAGTCTCCGAACACTGAAGCTTTCTTT.

The rearrangement joins TRBV6-5 to TRBJ1-2; D gene ambiguous. V was shortened by 0 bases and J by 10 bases, with 9 bases between the two germline ends. The CDR3 is 12 amino acids. Germline CDR1 reads MNHEY; CDR2 reads SVGAGI. In nucleotides, the CDR3 is TGTGCCAGCAGTTACTCGAGGGTAGACTACACCTTC. Amino acid sequence: CASSYSRVDYTF.

This clone was counted only a few times. This chain's CDR3 is CASSMPGQPQHF. DNA for the CDR3: TGTGCCAGTAGTATGCCAGGCCAGCCCCAGCATTTT. The rearrangement joins TRBV19 to TRBJ1-5; no definite D call. V was trimmed by 3 bases and J by 7 bases, leaving 7 bases between them. Germline loops: CDR1 LNHDA, CDR2 SQIVND (reference sequence). The CDR3 has 12 residues. Drawing the rest from reference TRBV19 and TRBJ1-5, the complete variable domain is DGGITQSPKYLFRKEGQNVTLSCEQNLNHDAMYWYRQDPGQGLRLIYYSQIVNDFQKGDIAEGYSVSREKKESFPLTVTSAQKNPTAFYLCASSMPGQPQHFGDGTRLSIL.

The CDR3 DNA reads as TGTGCCAGCAGAACTAGCGGTGGTGAGCAGTTCTTC. Its translation: CASRTSGGEQFF. V usage is TRBV28 and J usage is TRBJ2-1; TRBD2 matches at 8 bases. V was pared by 6 bases and J by 9 bases, with 4 bases of the junction left unmatched. CDR1 and CDR2 (germline): MDHEN, SYDVKM. The CDR3 extends over 12 amino acids.

CDR3 loop: CASSQDREDEAFF. The CDR3, as DNA: TGCGCCAGCAGCCAAGACAGGGAGGACGAAGCTTTCTTT. The rearrangement links TRBV4-1 to TRBJ1-1; the D gene is possibly TRBD1 (5 bases). This CDR3 has 13 amino acids. The V gene lost 0 bases and the J gene lost 8 bases, with 10 bases spanning the gap. Germline CDR1 MGHRA, CDR2 YSYEKL.

The chain links TRBV5-1 to TRBJ2-3; D might be TRBD2 (5 bases). This CDR3 has 14 residues. Germline lookup yields CDR1 SGHRS and CDR2 YFSETQ. Trimming left V 5 bases short and J 1 base short, with 11 bases between. CDR3 sequence reads: CASRDNGGTDTQYF. CDR3 nucleotides: TGCGCCAGCAGAGACAACGGGGGCACAGATACGCAGTATTTT.

The chain employs TRBV27 and TRBJ1-2, with 7 bases that match TRBD1. Germline V lookup: CDR1 MNHEY, CDR2 SMNVEV (reference sequence). V lost 8 bases, J lost 0 bases, and 12 bases stayed unmatched. The CDR3 is made up of 16 amino acids. The CDR3 loop is CASLPNRQGPNYGYTF. In nucleotides, the CDR3 is TGTGCCAGCCTGCCTAATCGACAGGGTCCTAACTATGGCTACACCTTC.

The chain employs TRBV4-2 and TRBJ1-3; possible D gene TRBD1, 5 bases. The CDR3 contains 14 residues. Trimming removed 3 bases from V and 7 bases from J, with 13 bases in between. Germline V gene lookup returns CDR1 LGHNA and CDR2 YNFKEQ. The CDR3 DNA reads as TGTGCCAGCAGCCAGCAGGGTTTGTGGAACACCATATATTTT. It codes for CASSQQGLWNTIYF.

V and J are TRBV4-2 and TRBJ2-7, with 8 positions matching TRBD2. The J segment lost 4 bases and the V segment lost 1 base, leaving 6 bases of the junction unmatched. This CDR3 comprises 15 residues. Germline assignment: CDR1 LGHNA and CDR2 YNFKEQ. CDR3 DNA: TGTGCCAGCAGCCAAGCTACTAGCGGAGATTACGAGCAGTACTTC. Translation gives CASSQATSGDYEQYF.

The chain combines TRBV2 with TRBJ2-7, with D tentatively TRBD1 (5 bases). Trimming removed 6 bases at V and 2 bases at J, with 8 bases between. CDR1 SNHLY and CDR2 FYNNEI come from the germline V gene. This CDR3 has 12 amino acids. The CDR3 region is CASRDTAYEQYF. The DNA of the CDR3 is TGTGCCAGCAGGGACACAGCCTACGAGCAGTACTTC. The complete variable domain, with remaining parts taken from reference TRBV2 and TRBJ2-7, reads EPEVTQTPSHQVTQMGQEVILRCVPISNHLYFYWYRQILGQKVEFLVSFYNNEISEKSEIFDDQFSVERPDGSNFTLKIRSTKLEDSAMYFCASRDTAYEQYFGPGTRLTVT.

Comments on this clone: The same CDR3 arises from other DNA sequences in this sample as well. The V call is TRBV28, the J call TRBJ2-1; no definite D call. Germline V lookup: CDR1 MDHEN, CDR2 SYDVKM. The CDR3 extends over 11 amino acids. V lost 11 bases, J lost 0 bases, and 5 bases lay in between. The CDR3 spells CASSSYNEQFF. Written as DNA, the CDR3 is TGTGCCTCGAGCTCCTACAATGAGCAGTTCTTC.

The V call is TRBV28, the J call TRBJ1-2, with D possibly being TRBD1 (6 bases). The germline gives CDR1 MDHEN, CDR2 SYDVKM. The V end was cut by 3 bases, the J end by 3 bases, with 14 bases between. This CDR3 spans 15 amino acids. The CDR3 nucleotides are TGTGCCAGCAGTTTCCCGGACAGCCCTCACTATGGCTACACCTTC. It yields the protein CASSFPDSPHYGYTF.

The chain uses TRBV25-1 and TRBJ2-5; 10 bases are a match to TRBD2. The CDR3 loop spans 15 amino acids. V shed 6 bases, J shed 5 bases, and the junction held 9 bases outside the gene matches. Germline CDR1 and CDR2: MGHDK and SYGVNS. The CDR3 DNA follows: TGTGCCAGCAGCGAAGGGACTAGCGCCTCGGAGACCCAGTACTTC. This sequence encodes CASSEGTSASETQYF. Supplemented by reference TRBV25-1 and TRBJ2-5, the full variable domain reads EADIYQTPRYLVIGTGKKITLECSQTMGHDKMYWYQQDPGMELHLIHYSYGVNSTEKGDLSSESTVSRIRTEHFPLTLESARPSHTSQYLCASSEGTSASETQYFGPGTRLLVL.

The chain uses TRBV28 and TRBJ1-2; D remains unclear. The CDR3 has 14 residues. Trimming cost V 6 bases and J 1 base, with 12 bases left between them. The germline CDR1 and CDR2 sequences are MDHEN and SYDVKM. CDR3 DNA: TGTGCCAGCAGACCTGCGGCGGATAACTATGGCTACACCTTC. Translating it yields CASRPAADNYGYTF.

This chain connects TRBV28 to TRBJ1-1; D ambiguous. V was shortened by 3 bases and J by 0 bases, with 14 bases between the two germline ends. The CDR3 covers 16 residues. Per germline, CDR1 MDHEN and CDR2 SYDVKM. DNA of the CDR3: TGTGCCAGCAGTTTTGTTGCAGGAGCTATGAACACTGAAGCTTTCTTT. Translated: CASSFVAGAMNTEAFF.

The chain uses TRBV4-1 and TRBJ1-6; a weak D match, TRBD1 (5 bases). With 1 base removed from V and 5 bases from J, the gap between germline ends came to 9 bases. Germline V gene data show CDR1 as MGHRA and CDR2 as YSYEKL. The CDR3 spans 15 residues. The CDR3 region is CASSQGQSDNSPLHF. The DNA of the CDR3 is TGCGCCAGCAGCCAAGGACAGAGTGATAATTCACCCCTCCACTTT.

The rearrangement uses TRBV29-1 and TRBJ2-1, with 7 positions matching TRBD2. The CDR3 spans 14 residues. The germline V gene has CDR1 SQVTM and CDR2 ANQGSEA. The trim removed 3 bases at V and 4 bases at J, leaving 6 bases unmatched. This chain's CDR3 is CSVDFSSGYNEQFF. In DNA, the CDR3 is TGCAGCGTTGATTTTTCTAGCGGATACAATGAGCAGTTCTTC.